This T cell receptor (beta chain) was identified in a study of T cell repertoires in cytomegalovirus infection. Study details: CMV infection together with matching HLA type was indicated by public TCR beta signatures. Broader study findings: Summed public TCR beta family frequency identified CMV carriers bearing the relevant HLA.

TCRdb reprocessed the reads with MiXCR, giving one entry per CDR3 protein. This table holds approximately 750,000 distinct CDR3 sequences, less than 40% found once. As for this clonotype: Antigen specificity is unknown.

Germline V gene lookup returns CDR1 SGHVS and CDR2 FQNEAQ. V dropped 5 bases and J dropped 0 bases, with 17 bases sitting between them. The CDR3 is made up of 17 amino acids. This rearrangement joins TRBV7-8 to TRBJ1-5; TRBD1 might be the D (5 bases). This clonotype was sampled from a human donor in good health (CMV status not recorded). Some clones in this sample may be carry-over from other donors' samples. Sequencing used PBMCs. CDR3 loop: CASSPPGTSYSNQPQHF. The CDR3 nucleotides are TGTGCCAGCAGCCCGCCCGGGACGTCTTATAGCAATCAGCCCCAGCATTTT.